This T cell receptor beta chain was documented in a study of T cells in Graves' hyperthyroidism and ophthalmopathy. Amplified regions were TCR beta CDR3 sequences from RNA transcripts. HTBI primers were employed in a first-round RT-PCR of the TCR CDR3. TCRdb re-called the multiplex PCR reads through MiXCR, storing one row per CDR3 protein. The sample consists of over 450,000 distinct CDR3 sequences, approximately 17% of them appearing once. Findings and limits, study-wide: Onset of ophthalmopathy came a median approximately 6.9 months after the model predicted it. Ophthalmopathy and stable hyperthyroidism were told apart by a 13 V-J model.

Germline CDR1 and CDR2: MDHEN and SYDVKM. J was trimmed by 7 bases and V by 5 bases; bases with no gene match: 7. The CDR3 is made up of 15 amino acids. This clonotype was recorded only once. Its matching antigen is unknown. Enrolled ophthalmopathy patients presented with a Clinical Activity Score of at least 3, a NOSPECS grade of at least 4, and disease duration under 3 months. Diagnosis rested on symptoms, serum thyroxine and TRAb, thyroid ultrasound, and orbital computed tomography. The gene calls are TRBV28 and TRBJ1-4; 10 nucleotides line up with TRBD1. The sample consisted of blood. This receptor was obtained from a woman aged 18-30 years with Graves' ophthalmopathy. The CDR3 DNA is TGTGCCAGCAGTATCCCCGGGACAGGGGTTGAAAAACTGTTTTTT. Translating it yields CASSIPGTGVEKLFF.